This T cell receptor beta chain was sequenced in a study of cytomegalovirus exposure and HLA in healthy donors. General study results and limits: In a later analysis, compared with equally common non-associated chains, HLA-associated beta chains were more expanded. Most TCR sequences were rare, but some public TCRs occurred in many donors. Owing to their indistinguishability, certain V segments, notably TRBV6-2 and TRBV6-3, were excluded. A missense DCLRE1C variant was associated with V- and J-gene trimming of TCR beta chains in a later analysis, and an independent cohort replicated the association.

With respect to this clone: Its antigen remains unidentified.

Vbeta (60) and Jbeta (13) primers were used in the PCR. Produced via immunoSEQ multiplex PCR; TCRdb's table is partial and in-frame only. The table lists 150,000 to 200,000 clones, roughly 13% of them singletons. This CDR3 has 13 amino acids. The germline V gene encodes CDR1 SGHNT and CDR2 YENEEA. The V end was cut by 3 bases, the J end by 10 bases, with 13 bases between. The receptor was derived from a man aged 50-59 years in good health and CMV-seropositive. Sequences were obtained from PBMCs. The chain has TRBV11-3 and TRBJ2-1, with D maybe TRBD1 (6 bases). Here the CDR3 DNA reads TGTGCCAGCAGCTTCGACAGGTACGAAGAGCAGTTCTTC. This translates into CASSFDRYEEQFF.